The 19 T cell receptor beta chains below come from one sample, sequenced in a study of blood T cell repertoires in COVID-19. The method was immunoSEQ multiplex PCR; TCRdb's version includes in-frame clones alone and lacks a portion of them. In the table there are a few hundred thousand clones, roughly 90% of which are singletons. What was sequenced was peripheral blood. The receptors derive from a man over 45 with COVID-19, enrolled during active disease.

V and J are TRBV5-6 and TRBJ1-2; D possibly corresponds to TRBD1 (5 bases). Per germline, CDR1 SGHDT and CDR2 YYEEEE. Trimming pared 0 bases from V and 5 bases from J, leaving 11 bases between. The CDR3 has 14 amino acids. CDR3 region: CASSLAWGGYGYTF. CDR3 nucleotides: TGTGCCAGCAGCTTGGCGTGGGGGGGATATGGCTACACCTTC.

The chain recombines TRBV6-5 with TRBJ2-3; TRBD1 aligns across 7 bases. The CDR3 length is 16 residues. Per germline, CDR1 MNHEY and CDR2 SVGAGI. V shed 1 base, J shed 4 bases, and the junction held 8 bases outside the gene matches. The CDR3 loop is CASSYLIGGDPDTQYF. The CDR3 coding sequence is TGTGCCAGCAGTTACTTAATAGGGGGCGATCCAGATACGCAGTATTTT.

This sequence joins TRBV30 and TRBJ2-1; 16 bases line up with TRBD2. CDR1 and CDR2 from the germline V gene are GTSNPN and SVGIG (reference sequence). The CDR3 spans 14 residues. V lost 5 bases, J lost 9 bases, and 4 bases stayed unmatched. The CDR3 loop is CAWSGTSGRGEQFF. The CDR3 coding sequence is TGTGCCTGGTCCGGGACTAGCGGGAGGGGTGAGCAGTTCTTC.

The rearrangement links TRBV2 to TRBJ1-6, with TRBD1 matching over 7 bases. Germline V gene lookup returns CDR1 SNHLY and CDR2 FYNNEI. The CDR3 consists of 16 residues. After removal of 0 bases from V and 5 bases from J, the junction contained 4 bases not matched to a gene. The CDR3 nucleotides read TGTGCCAGCAGTGAAGCGGGACAGACAAATAATTCACCCCTCCACTTT. This translates into CASSEAGQTNNSPLHF. Complete variable domain (other parts from reference TRBV2 and TRBJ1-6): EPEVTQTPSHQVTQMGQEVILRCVPISNHLYFYWYRQILGQKVEFLVSFYNNEISEKSEIFDDQFSVERPDGSNFTLKIRSTKLEDSAMYFCASSEAGQTNNSPLHFGNGTRLTVT.

This clone was picked up one time. The chain is built from TRBV19 and TRBJ2-4, with TRBD1 matching 12 bases. The CDR3 contains 18 residues. Germline CDR1 is LNHDA and CDR2 is SQIVND (reference sequence). V was pared by 6 bases and J by 3 bases, with 12 bases of the junction left unmatched. Here the CDR3 reads CASRNRDRGLDDKNIQYF. CDR3 nucleotide sequence: TGTGCCAGTAGAAACCGGGACAGGGGGCTTGATGACAAAAACATTCAGTACTTC.

The chain recombines TRBV4-1 with TRBJ1-1; D is unresolved. The germline V gene encodes CDR1 MGHRA and CDR2 YSYEKL. The CDR3 length is 13 residues. Between the trimmed V and J ends, which lost 5 bases and 8 bases, there was a span of 15 bases. CDR3 sequence (DNA): TGCGCCAGCAGCGGGTTGGGGAGGTCGGAAGCTTTCTTT. Encoded protein: CASSGLGRSEAFF.

Remarks on this clone: Within the sample, other DNA sequences also encode this same CDR3. The chain joins TRBV19 to TRBJ2-7, with D possibly matching TRBD1 (6 bases). Germline assignment: CDR1 LNHDA and CDR2 SQIVND (reference sequence). The CDR3 runs 14 residues. V lost 2 bases, J lost 0 bases, and 8 bases lay in between. The CDR3 DNA sequence: TGTGCCAGTAGTATACAGGGGTCCTCCTACGAGCAGTACTTC. Protein sequence: CASSIQGSSYEQYF.

V usage is TRBV5-1 and J usage is TRBJ2-7; 8 bases align to TRBD2. The germline V gene has CDR1 SGHRS and CDR2 YFSETQ. The CDR3 covers 16 residues. V shed 0 bases and J 4 bases; nucleotides not matched to a gene: 9. The DNA for the CDR3 is TGCGCCAGCAGCTTGGCTGAGGGCCTAGCGGGTTACGAGCAGTACTTC. This gives the protein CASSLAEGLAGYEQYF.

The chain employs TRBV15 and TRBJ2-1, with TRBD2 matching over 8 bases. Germline loops: CDR1 LNHNV, CDR2 YYDKDF (reference sequence). This CDR3 spans 17 amino acids. V lost 1 base to trimming and J lost 2 bases; unmatched junction nucleotides: 7. For the CDR3, the DNA is TGTGCCACCAGCAGAGCGGGGGGGCCCAAAACCTACAATGAGCAGTTCTTC. Translation: CATSRAGGPKTYNEQFF.

The CDR3 sequence: CASSVQGVQPQHF. As DNA, the CDR3 is TGTGCCAGCAGTGTACAGGGGGTTCAGCCCCAGCATTTT. The chain uses TRBV28 and TRBJ1-5, with 8 nucleotides matching TRBD1. This CDR3 contains 13 residues. CDR1 is MDHEN and CDR2 is SYDVKM in the germline V gene. V was pared by 5 bases and J by 6 bases, with 3 bases of the junction left unmatched.

V usage is TRBV9 and J usage is TRBJ1-2; the D gene is possibly TRBD1 (6 bases). This CDR3 spans 14 amino acids. V was trimmed by 0 bases and J by 7 bases, leaving 13 bases between them. Germline V CDR1 and CDR2: SGDLS, YYNGEE. CDR3 sequence: CASSVGSTGRGYTF. The CDR3 DNA reads TGTGCCAGCAGCGTAGGGTCGACAGGTCGTGGCTACACCTTC.

The chain recombines TRBV3-1 (or the pseudogene TRBV3-2) with TRBJ1-6; D call uncertain. With 4 bases removed from V and 3 bases from J, the gap between germline ends came to 10 bases. This CDR3 comprises 15 residues. Per the germline V gene, CDR1 is LGHDT and CDR2 is YNNKEL (reference sequence). The CDR3: CASSRDTNYNSPLHF. Written as DNA, the CDR3 is TGTGCCAGCAGCCGAGACACTAACTATAATTCACCCCTCCACTTT.

This rearrangement joins TRBV6-6 to TRBJ1-6; the match to TRBD1 covers 10 bases. The germline V gene encodes CDR1 MNHNY and CDR2 SVGAGI (reference sequence). Trimming removed 4 bases from V and 8 bases from J; junction bases left unmatched: 5. The CDR3 length is 15 residues. The DNA for the CDR3 is TGTGCCAGCAGTTTCCCCGGGACAGGGGATTCACCCCTCCACTTT. Residues: CASSFPGTGDSPLHF.

The chain carries TRBV6-2 or TRBV6-3 and TRBJ2-1; the match to TRBD1 covers 9 bases. With 4 bases clipped from V and 6 bases from J, the junction kept 7 bases outside the gene matches. CDR1 and CDR2 from the germline V gene are MNHEY and SVGEGT. This CDR3 has 15 amino acids. CDR3 sequence (DNA): TGTGCCAGCAGTTCCAGACAGGGGGGACGCAATGAGCAGTTCTTC. As protein: CASSSRQGGRNEQFF.

This chain joins TRBV11-3 and TRBJ2-1; 9 bases fit TRBD1. CDR3 size: 14 residues. The germline gives CDR1 SGHNT, CDR2 YENEEA. The trim removed 4 bases at V and 7 bases at J, leaving 5 bases unmatched. CDR3 amino acids: CASSWGQGGNEQFF. CDR3 sequence (DNA): TGTGCCAGCAGCTGGGGACAGGGTGGAAATGAGCAGTTCTTC.

The gene calls are TRBV5-1 and TRBJ2-7, with 9 bases lining up with TRBD1. J was trimmed by 6 bases and V by 5 bases; bases with no gene match: 9. The germline CDR1 and CDR2 sequences are SGHRS and YFSETQ. This CDR3 region has 14 residues. In nucleotides, the CDR3 is TGCGCCAGCAGGTCGGGACAGGGCTGGGCCGAGCAGTACTTC. Protein product: CASRSGQGWAEQYF.

The rearrangement uses TRBV6-4 and TRBJ2-3; 7 nucleotides line up with TRBD2. With 6 bases clipped from V and 4 bases from J, the junction kept 10 bases outside the gene matches. The germline V gene encodes CDR1 MRHNA and CDR2 SNTAGT. The CDR3 contains 15 residues. The CDR3 region has the DNA TGTGCCAGCAGGGCTGGTGGGAGGGCCTCAGATACGCAGTATTTT. Its protein is CASRAGGRASDTQYF.

The chain links TRBV10-1 to TRBJ2-1; 10 bases agree with TRBD2. V was clipped by 3 bases and J by 6 bases; unmatched bases: 11. This CDR3 region has 17 residues. Germline loops: CDR1 WNHNN, CDR2 SYGVQD (reference sequence). The CDR3, as DNA: TGCGCCAGCAGTGATCTGGGACTAGCGTTCGGGCTCAATGAGCAGTTCTTC. Translated: CASSDLGLAFGLNEQFF.

V is TRBV5-4 and J is TRBJ1-2; TRBD1 matches 11 bases. The ends lost 2 bases at V and 1 base at J; junction bases unmatched: 1. The CDR3 extends over 15 amino acids. The germline V gene encodes CDR1 SGHNT and CDR2 YYREEE (reference sequence). CDR3 region: CASSFGTGGNYGYTF. The CDR3, as DNA: TGTGCCAGCAGCTTTGGGACAGGGGGTAACTATGGCTACACCTTC. Drawing the rest from reference TRBV5-4 and TRBJ1-2, the complete variable domain is ETGVTQSPTHLIKTRGQQVTLRCSSQSGHNTVSWYQQALGQGPQFIFQYYREEENGRGNFPPRFSGLQFPNYSSELNVNALELDDSALYLCASSFGTGGNYGYTFGSGTRLTVV.